The 4 T cell receptor beta chains in this list originate from one sample, sequenced in a study of Graves' ophthalmopathy and Graves' hyperthyroidism. From RNA, the CDR3 regions of TCR beta chains were amplified and sequenced. HTBI primers were used in a first-round RT-PCR, which preceded a second-round multiplex PCR. TCRdb independently ran MiXCR on the multiplex PCR reads; one entry per CDR3 protein. The table shows about 370,000 distinct CDR3 sequences, with roughly 17% occurring only once. The sample comprised peripheral blood. These receptors all stem from an adult woman with stable Graves' hyperthyroidism.

This clonotype came up many times. The rearrangement uses TRBV30 and TRBJ1-6; D may be TRBD1 (5 bases). The CDR3 is made up of 14 amino acids. Trimming cost V 0 bases and J 14 bases, with 17 bases left between them. CDR1 and CDR2 (germline): GTSNPN, SVGIG (reference sequence). The CDR3 protein is CAWSVSSRGGSLHF. In DNA, the CDR3 is TGTGCCTGGAGTGTCTCCTCGCGCGGGGGGTCCCTCCACTTT.

This clonotype came up many times. Germline is not matched at one junction end, which may reflect a read error. V gene TRBV6-2 or TRBV6-3 combines with J gene TRBJ2-7; D remains ambiguous. CDR1 is MNHEY and CDR2 is SVGEGT in the germline V gene. This CDR3 comprises 15 residues. The DNA for the CDR3 is TGTGCCGGCAGTTACGACCTATTAAGCTCCTACGAGCAGTACTTC. Translating gives CAGSYDLLSSYEQYF.

This clonotype was seen a few times. V usage is TRBV5-1 and J usage is TRBJ2-7; TRBD2 matches at 11 bases. This CDR3 has 17 residues. From germline, CDR1 is SGHRS and CDR2 YFSETQ. The J segment lost 4 bases and the V segment lost 3 bases, leaving 12 bases of the junction unmatched. CDR3 in DNA: TGCGCCAGCAGCTCCCGCCTCCTAGCGGGAGGTCAGTACGAGCAGTACTTC. This translates into CASSSRLLAGGQYEQYF. Combining the CDR3 with reference TRBV5-1 and TRBJ2-7 gives the whole variable domain KAGVTQTPRYLIKTRGQQVTLSCSPISGHRSVSWYQQTPGQGLQFLFEYFSETQRNKGNFPGRFSGRQFSNSRSEMNVSTLELGDSALYLCASSSRLLAGGQYEQYFGPGTRLTVT.

This clonotype has ten or more counts. The chain has TRBV12-3 or TRBV12-4 and TRBJ1-1, with D perhaps TRBD1 (5 bases). Trimming took off 4 bases at V and 1 base at J, with 16 bases between the two ends. The length of the CDR3 is 16 residues. The CDR3 DNA reads TGTGCCAGCAGTTCCCTTCAGGGTCGAACGAACACTGAAGCTTTCTTT. Its protein is CASSSLQGRTNTEAFF.